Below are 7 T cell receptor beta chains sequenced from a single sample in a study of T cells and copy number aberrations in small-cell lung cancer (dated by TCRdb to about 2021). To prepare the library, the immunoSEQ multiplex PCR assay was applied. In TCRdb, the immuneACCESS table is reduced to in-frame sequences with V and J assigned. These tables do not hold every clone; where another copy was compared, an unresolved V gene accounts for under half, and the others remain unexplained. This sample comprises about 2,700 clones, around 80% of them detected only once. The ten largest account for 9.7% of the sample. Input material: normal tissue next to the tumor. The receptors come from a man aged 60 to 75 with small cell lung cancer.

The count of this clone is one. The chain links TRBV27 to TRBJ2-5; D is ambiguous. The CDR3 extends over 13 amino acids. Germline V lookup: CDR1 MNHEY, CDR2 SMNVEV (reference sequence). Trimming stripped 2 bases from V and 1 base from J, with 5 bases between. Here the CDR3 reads CASSLRLQETQYF. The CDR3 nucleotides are TGTGCCAGCAGTTTACGTCTCCAAGAGACCCAGTACTTC.

The CDR3 region is CASSELVRDSPLHF. For the CDR3, the DNA is TGTGCCAGCAGTGAATTGGTGCGGGATTCACCCCTCCACTTT. The chain links TRBV2 to TRBJ1-6, with unresolved D. This CDR3 region has 14 residues. Germline assignment: CDR1 SNHLY and CDR2 FYNNEI. With 2 bases removed from V and 8 bases from J, the gap between germline ends came to 10 bases. The entire variable domain, with the rest obtained from reference TRBV2 and TRBJ1-6, is as follows: EPEVTQTPSHQVTQMGQEVILRCVPISNHLYFYWYRQILGQKVEFLVSFYNNEISEKSEIFDDQFSVERPDGSNFTLKIRSTKLEDSAMYFCASSELVRDSPLHFGNGTRLTVT.

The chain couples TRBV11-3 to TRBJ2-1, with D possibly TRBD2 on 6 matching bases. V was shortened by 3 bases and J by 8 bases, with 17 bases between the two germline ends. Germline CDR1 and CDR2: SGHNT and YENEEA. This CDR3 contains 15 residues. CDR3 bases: TGTGCCAGCAGCTTGGAGGGGAGGCCCGGCGATGAGCAGTTCTTC. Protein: CASSLEGRPGDEQFF. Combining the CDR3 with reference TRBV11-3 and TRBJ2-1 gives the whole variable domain EAGVVQSPRYKIIEKKQPVAFWCNPISGHNTLYWYLQNLGQGPELLIRYENEEAVDDSQLPKDRFSAERLKGVDSTLKIQPAELGDSAVYLCASSLEGRPGDEQFFGPGTRLTVL.

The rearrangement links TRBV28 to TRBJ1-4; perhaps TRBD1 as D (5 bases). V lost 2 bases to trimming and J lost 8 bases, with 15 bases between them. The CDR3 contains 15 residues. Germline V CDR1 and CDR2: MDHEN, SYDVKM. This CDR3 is CASSLEGAGNEKLFF. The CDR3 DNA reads TGTGCCAGCAGTTTAGAAGGGGCGGGCAACGAAAAACTGTTTTTT.

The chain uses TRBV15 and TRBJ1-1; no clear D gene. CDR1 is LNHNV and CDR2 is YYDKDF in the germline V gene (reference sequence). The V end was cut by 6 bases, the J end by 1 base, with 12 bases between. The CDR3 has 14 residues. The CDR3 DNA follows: TGTGCCACCAGTGTGAGTCGGGGGAACACTGAAGCTTTCTTT. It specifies CATSVSRGNTEAFF.

In DNA, the CDR3 is TGTGCCAGCAGCCAATTAGGCTCCTACAATGAGCAGTTCTTC. Residues: CASSQLGSYNEQFF. The chain has TRBV14 and TRBJ2-1, with unresolved D. The V and J ends lost 2 bases and 0 bases respectively, with 5 bases between them. Germline CDR1 SGHDN, CDR2 FVKESK. The CDR3 has 14 residues.

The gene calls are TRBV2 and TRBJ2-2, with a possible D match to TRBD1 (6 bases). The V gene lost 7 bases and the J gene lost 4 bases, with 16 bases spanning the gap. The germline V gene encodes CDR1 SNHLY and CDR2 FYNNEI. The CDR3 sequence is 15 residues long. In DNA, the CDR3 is TGTGCCAGCAATTTCGCAGGGGTCCTCACCGGGGAGCTGTTTTTT. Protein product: CASNFAGVLTGELFF.